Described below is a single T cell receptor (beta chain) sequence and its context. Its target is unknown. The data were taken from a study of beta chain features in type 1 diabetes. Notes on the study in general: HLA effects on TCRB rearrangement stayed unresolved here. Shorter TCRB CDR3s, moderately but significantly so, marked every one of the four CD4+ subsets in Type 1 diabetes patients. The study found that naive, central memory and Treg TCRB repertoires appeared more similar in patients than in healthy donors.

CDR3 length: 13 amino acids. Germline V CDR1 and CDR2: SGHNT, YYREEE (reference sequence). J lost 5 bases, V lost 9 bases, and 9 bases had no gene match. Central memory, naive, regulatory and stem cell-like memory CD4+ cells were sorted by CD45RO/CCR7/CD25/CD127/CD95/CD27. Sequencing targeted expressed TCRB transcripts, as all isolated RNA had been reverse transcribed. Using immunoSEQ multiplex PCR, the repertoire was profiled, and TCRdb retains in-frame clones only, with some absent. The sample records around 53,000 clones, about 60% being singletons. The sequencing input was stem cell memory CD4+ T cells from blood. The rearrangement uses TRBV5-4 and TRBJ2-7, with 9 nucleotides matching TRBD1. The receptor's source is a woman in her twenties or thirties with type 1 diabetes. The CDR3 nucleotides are TGTGCCATCTACGACAGGGGGATGCACGAGCAGTACTTC. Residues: CAIYDRGMHEQYF.